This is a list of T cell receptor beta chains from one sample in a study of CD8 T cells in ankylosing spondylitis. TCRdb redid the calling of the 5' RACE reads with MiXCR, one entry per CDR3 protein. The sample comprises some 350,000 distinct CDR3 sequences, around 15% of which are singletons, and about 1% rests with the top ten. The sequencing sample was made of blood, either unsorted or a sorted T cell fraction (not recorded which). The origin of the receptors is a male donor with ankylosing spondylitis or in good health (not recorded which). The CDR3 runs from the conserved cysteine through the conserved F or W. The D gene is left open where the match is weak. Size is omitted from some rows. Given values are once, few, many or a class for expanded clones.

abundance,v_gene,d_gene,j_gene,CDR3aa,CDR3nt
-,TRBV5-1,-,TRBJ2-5,CASSSVGYQETQYF,TGCGCCAGCAGCTCGGTGGGGTACCAAGAGACCCAGTACTTC
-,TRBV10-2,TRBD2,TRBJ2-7,CASSWDYLYEQYF,TGCGCCAGCAGCTGGGACTACCTCTACGAGCAGTACTTC
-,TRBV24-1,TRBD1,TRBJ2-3,CATSDAGQGLDTQYF,TGTGCCACCAGTGATGCGGGACAGGGCTTAGATACGCAGTATTTT
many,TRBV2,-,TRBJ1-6,CASTGDYNSPLHF,TGTGCCAGCACTGGAGACTATAATTCACCCCTCCACTTT
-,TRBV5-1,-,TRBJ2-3,CASSLERAVGTDTQYF,TGCGCCAGCAGCTTGGAACGGGCGGTGGGCACAGATACGCAGTATTTT
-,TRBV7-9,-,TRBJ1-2,CASSPVGPGYTF,TGTGCCAGCAGCCCCGTGGGGCCGGGCTACACCTTC
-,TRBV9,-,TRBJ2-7,CASSVFGGSYEQYF,TGTGCCAGCAGCGTCTTCGGTGGCTCCTACGAGCAGTACTTC
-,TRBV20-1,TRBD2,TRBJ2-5,CSAREGTRRETQYF,TGCAGTGCTAGAGAGGGGACTAGGCGGGAGACCCAGTACTTC
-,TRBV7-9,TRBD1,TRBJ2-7,CASSLATGTGKGREQYF,TGTGCCAGCAGCTTAGCTACCGGGACAGGGAAGGGTCGCGAGCAGTACTTC
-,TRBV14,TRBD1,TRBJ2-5,CASSPRTGWQETQYF,TGTGCCAGCAGCCCTAGGACAGGGTGGCAAGAGACCCAGTACTTC
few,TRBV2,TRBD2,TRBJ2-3,CASLRTSGIGLAQYF,TGTGCCAGCCTCAGGACTAGCGGGATCGGCTTGGCGCAGTATTTT
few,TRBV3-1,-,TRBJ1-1,CASSQAGQWNTEAFF,TGTGCCAGCAGCCAAGCAGGACAGTGGAACACTGAAGCTTTCTTT
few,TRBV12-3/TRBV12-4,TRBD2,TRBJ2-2,CASSAGLANTGELFF,TGTGCCAGCAGTGCGGGACTAGCAAACACCGGGGAGCTGTTTTTT
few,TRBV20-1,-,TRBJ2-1,CSASPYGRDAYNEQFF,TGCAGTGCTTCCCCTTATGGACGGGACGCCTACAATGAGCAGTTCTTC
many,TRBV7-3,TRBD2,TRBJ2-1,CASSHPIGASGRGQYPNQEQFF,TGTGCCAGCAGCCACCCTATTGGGGCTAGCGGGAGAGGACAGTACCCCAACCAAGAGCAGTTCTTC
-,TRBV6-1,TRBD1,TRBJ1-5,CASSEGTGVGNQPQHF,TGTGCCAGCAGTGAAGGGACAGGGGTTGGCAATCAGCCCCAGCATTTT
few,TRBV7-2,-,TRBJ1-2,CASSLGGALYGYTF,TGTGCCAGCAGCTTGGGGGGCGCATTGTATGGCTACACCTTC
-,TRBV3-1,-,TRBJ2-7,CASSQGRQPTYEQYF,TGTGCCAGCAGCCAAGGTCGGCAGCCCACCTACGAGCAGTACTTC
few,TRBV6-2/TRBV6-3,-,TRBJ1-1,CASSYAGLREAFF,TGTGCCAGCAGTTACGCCGGGCTCAGGGAAGCTTTCTTT
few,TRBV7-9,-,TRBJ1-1,CASCLQVNTEAFF,TGTGCCAGCTGCTTACAGGTGAACACTGAAGCTTTCTTT
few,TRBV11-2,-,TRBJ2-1,CASSLEMRFSYNEQFF,TGTGCCAGCAGCTTAGAGATGCGGTTTTCCTACAATGAGCAGTTCTTC
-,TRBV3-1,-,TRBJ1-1,CASSQDVKVETTEAFF,TGTGCCAGCAGCCAAGATGTTAAGGTGGAAACTACTGAAGCTTTCTTT
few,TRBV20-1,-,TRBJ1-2,CSASDPGLNYGYTF,TGCAGTGCTAGCGACCCGGGACTAAACTATGGCTACACCTTC
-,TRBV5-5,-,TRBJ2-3,CASSLLPGGDTQYF,TGTGCCAGCAGCTTGTTACCTGGGGGTGATACGCAGTATTTT
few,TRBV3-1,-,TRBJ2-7,CASSQDLRKEQYF,TGTGCCAGCAGCCAAGATCTCCGGAAAGAGCAGTACTTC
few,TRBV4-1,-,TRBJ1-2,CASSRPPGAQPTF,TGCGCCAGCAGTCGACCGCCCGGGGCCCAGCCCACCTTC
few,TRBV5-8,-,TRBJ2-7,CASSFHGPSYEQYF,TGTGCCAGCAGCTTCCACGGCCCTTCCTACGAGCAGTACTTC
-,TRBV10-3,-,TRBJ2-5,CAISEGIRDGETQYF,TGTGCCATCAGTGAGGGTATCCGGGATGGGGAGACCCAGTACTTC
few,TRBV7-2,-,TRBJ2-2,CASSSLVNTGELFF,TGTGCCAGCAGCTCCCTAGTCAACACCGGGGAGCTGTTTTTT
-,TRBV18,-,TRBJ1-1,CASSPGGAAFF,TGTGCCAGCTCACCGGGGGGGGCAGCTTTCTTT
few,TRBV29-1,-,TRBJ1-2,CSGGGNYGYTF,TGCAGCGGGGGGGGAAACTATGGCTACACCTTC
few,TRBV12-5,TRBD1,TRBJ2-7,CASGPTGSYEQYF,TGTGCTAGTGGCCCGACAGGGTCCTACGAGCAGTACTTC
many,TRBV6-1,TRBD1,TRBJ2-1,CASSPRDRGQPYNEQFF,TGTGCCAGCAGTCCCCGGGACAGGGGACAACCCTACAATGAGCAGTTCTTC
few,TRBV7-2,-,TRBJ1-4,CASSLESQEGEKLFF,TGTGCCAGCAGCTTAGAATCCCAGGAGGGTGAAAAACTGTTTTTT
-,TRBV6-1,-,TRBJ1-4,CASSERSATNEKLFF,TGTGCCAGCAGTGAAAGGAGTGCAACTAATGAAAAACTGTTTTTT
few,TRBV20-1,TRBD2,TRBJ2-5,CSARTGLAGLPPGETQYF,TGCAGTGCTAGGACGGGACTAGCGGGACTCCCACCGGGGGAGACCCAGTACTTC
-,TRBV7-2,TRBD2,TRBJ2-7,CASSPISGGDYEQYF,TGTGCCAGCAGCCCTATCAGCGGGGGGGACTACGAGCAGTACTTC
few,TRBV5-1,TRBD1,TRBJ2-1,CASSFGTGIYNEQFF,TGCGCCAGCAGCTTCGGGACAGGGATATACAATGAGCAGTTCTTC
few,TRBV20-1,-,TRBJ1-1,CSAREIRVAFF,TGCAGTGCTAGAGAGATAAGGGTGGCTTTCTTT
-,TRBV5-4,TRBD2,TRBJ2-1,CASSFSGTSNEQFF,TGTGCCAGCAGCTTTTCCGGGACTAGCAATGAGCAGTTCTTC
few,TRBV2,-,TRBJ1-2,CASSPDSYLEGYTF,TGTGCCAGCAGTCCGGACAGCTACCTAGAGGGCTACACCTTC
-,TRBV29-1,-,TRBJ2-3,CSAHTRDPDTQYF,TGCAGCGCTCATACCCGGGACCCAGATACGCAGTATTTT
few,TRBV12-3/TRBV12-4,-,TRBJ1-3,CASSTPRVSGNTIYF,TGTGCCAGCAGTACCCCCCGGGTATCCGGAAACACCATATATTTT
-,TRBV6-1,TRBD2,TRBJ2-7,CASSRTSGSHSYEQYF,TGTGCCAGCAGTCGGACTAGCGGGAGCCACTCCTACGAGCAGTACTTC
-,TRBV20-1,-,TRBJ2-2,CSASAETPNTGELFF,TGCAGTGCTAGCGCGGAGACCCCGAACACCGGGGAGCTGTTTTTT
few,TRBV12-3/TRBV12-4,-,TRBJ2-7,CASSLPGPPYEQYF,TGTGCCAGCAGTTTGCCGGGACCCCCCTACGAGCAGTACTTC
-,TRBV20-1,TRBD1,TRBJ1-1,CSASGTGASGAFF,TGCAGTGCTTCCGGGACAGGGGCGTCGGGGGCTTTCTTT
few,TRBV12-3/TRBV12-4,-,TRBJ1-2,CASSRTNYGYTF,TGTGCCAGCAGCAGAACTAACTATGGCTACACCTTC
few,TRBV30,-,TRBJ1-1,CAWSLVNTEAFF,TGTGCCTGGAGTTTGGTGAACACTGAAGCTTTCTTT
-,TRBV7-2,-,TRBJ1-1,CASSSADRKAFF,TGTGCCAGCAGCTCAGCTGACAGGAAAGCTTTCTTT
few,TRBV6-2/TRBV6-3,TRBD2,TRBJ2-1,CASSPRVAGFNEQFF,TGTGCCAGCAGCCCCCGGGTAGCGGGCTTCAATGAGCAGTTCTTC
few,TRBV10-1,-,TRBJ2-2,CASGGTASNTGELFF,TGCGCCAGCGGAGGGACAGCTTCGAACACCGGGGAGCTGTTTTTT
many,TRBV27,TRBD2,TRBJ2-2,CASRGTGGTGELFF,TGTGCCAGCCGAGGGACGGGAGGTACCGGGGAGCTGTTTTTT
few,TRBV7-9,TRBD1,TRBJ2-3,CASSEWTGSTDTQYF,TGTGCCAGCAGCGAGTGGACAGGGAGCACAGATACGCAGTATTTT
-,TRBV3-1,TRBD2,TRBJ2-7,CASSPTGTSGSVSEQYF,TGTGCCAGCAGCCCAACCGGGACTAGCGGGAGTGTTAGCGAGCAGTACTTC
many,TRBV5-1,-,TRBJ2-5,CASSLARETQYF,TGCGCCAGCAGCTTGGCCCGAGAGACCCAGTACTTC
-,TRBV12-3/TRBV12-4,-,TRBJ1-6,CASRIGHRDSPLHF,TGTGCCAGCCGGATAGGCCATCGGGATTCACCCCTCCACTTT